This T cell receptor (beta chain) was recovered during a study of blood T cell repertoires in COVID-19. Study in general: COVID-19 samples collected from the United States, Italy and Spain covered acute and convalescent phases.

The V end was cut by 2 bases, the J end by 5 bases, with 12 bases between. The CDR3 spans 15 residues. Germline lookup yields CDR1 KGHSH and CDR2 LQKENI. The data were produced by immunoSEQ multiplex PCR, yet TCRdb's version contains in-frame clones alone and is incomplete. Of over 35,000 clones in the sample, more than 75% are singletons; the top ten hold 15% to 20%. This clone is a singleton in its sample. This clonotype originated in a man between 65 and 85 years old with active COVID-19. The specimen was peripheral blood. This rearrangement joins TRBV18 to TRBJ1-4, with D possibly matching TRBD1 (5 bases). CDR3 bases: TGTGCCAGCTCACCATCACAGGCCCCAAATGAAAAACTGTTTTTT. Protein: CASSPSQAPNEKLFF.